The next 22 T cell receptor beta chains were all read from a single sample in a study of cytomegalovirus exposure and HLA in healthy donors. Use of 60 Vbeta and 13 Jbeta primers characterized the PCR. Sequenced by immunoSEQ multiplex PCR; TCRdb stores in-frame clones only, minus some. The sample has about 130,000 clones, less than 85% seen once. The sample taken for sequencing was PBMCs. These receptors all stem from a young man in good health and CMV-seropositive.

This sequence joins TRBV9 and TRBJ1-2; no reliable D call. The CDR3 covers 11 residues. The V gene lost 3 bases and the J gene lost 13 bases, with 13 bases spanning the gap. Germline CDR1 reads SGDLS; CDR2 reads YYNGEE. The CDR3 reads CASSAGLRRTF. The CDR3 coding sequence is TGTGCCAGCAGCGCGGGTTTGCGGCGCACCTTC.

J is TRBJ2-7 and V is TRBV28; TRBD2 is a possible D gene (7 bases). The germline CDR1 and CDR2 sequences are MDHEN and SYDVKM. V lost 3 bases and J 3 bases, leaving 12 bases between the germline ends. The CDR3 is made up of 14 amino acids. The chain's CDR3 is CASSLGGAYYEQYF. The CDR3 coding sequence is TGTGCCAGCAGTTTGGGGGGGGCCTACTACGAGCAGTACTTC.

As to this clone: The sample contains more than one DNA sequence encoding this CDR3. The gene calls are TRBV18 and TRBJ1-2; D is possibly TRBD1 (6 bases). Between the trimmed V and J ends, which lost 2 bases and 2 bases, there was a span of 6 bases. The germline V gene has CDR1 KGHSH and CDR2 LQKENI. The CDR3 is 13 residues long. The CDR3 is CASSPGGNYGYTF. The CDR3 DNA is TGTGCCAGCTCACCAGGGGGCAACTATGGCTACACCTTC.

This sequence joins TRBV6-5 and TRBJ2-7; D is possibly TRBD1 (6 bases). This CDR3 has 15 amino acids. Germline V gene data show CDR1 as MNHEY and CDR2 as SVGAGI. V was pared by 9 bases and J by 4 bases, with 22 bases between. The DNA for the CDR3 is TGTGCCAGTCATGGGGGCGTAAGCTTTTCTTACGAGCAGTACTTC. Its protein product is CASHGGVSFSYEQYF.

The chain has TRBV7-3 and TRBJ2-2; 8 nucleotides match TRBD1. V shed 4 bases, J shed 4 bases, and the junction held 8 bases outside the gene matches. The CDR3 runs to 16 residues. CDR1 is SGHTA and CDR2 is FQGTGA in the germline V gene. The CDR3 coding sequence is TGTGCCAGCAGCTCCCAGGGGGCGGCGGGCACCGGGGAGCTGTTTTTT. Translation: CASSSQGAAGTGELFF. Looking up the rest from reference TRBV7-3 and TRBJ2-2 gives the full variable domain: GAGVSQTPSNKVTEKGKYVELRCDPISGHTALYWYRQSLGQGPEFLIYFQGTGAADDSGLPNDRFFAVRPEGSVSTLKIQRTERGDSAVYLCASSSQGAAGTGELFFGEGSRLTVL.

The V and J genes are TRBV18 and TRBJ2-7, with D tentatively TRBD1 (6 bases). Trimming left V 3 bases short and J 5 bases short, with 8 bases between. This CDR3 spans 12 amino acids. Germline assignment: CDR1 KGHSH and CDR2 LQKENI. The DNA for the CDR3 is TGTGCCAGCTCACCGGGGGCAAACGAGCAGTACTTC. This encodes CASSPGANEQYF.

The DNA of the CDR3 is TGTGCCAGCAGCCGTCCAACTAGCGGGGTAGAAGAGACCCAGTACTTC. This gives the protein CASSRPTSGVEETQYF. The V call is TRBV2, the J call TRBJ2-5, with 10 positions matching TRBD2. The germline V gene encodes CDR1 SNHLY and CDR2 FYNNEI. The CDR3 extends over 16 amino acids. Unmatched junction bases numbered 10, after V lost 6 bases and J lost 3 bases. Using reference TRBV2 and TRBJ2-5 for the parts outside the CDR3, the full variable domain is EPEVTQTPSHQVTQMGQEVILRCVPISNHLYFYWYRQILGQKVEFLVSFYNNEISEKSEIFDDQFSVERPDGSNFTLKIRSTKLEDSAMYFCASSRPTSGVEETQYFGPGTRLLVL.

This sequence joins TRBV7-6 and TRBJ2-1; no firm D call. The germline V and J ends were trimmed by 2 bases and 7 bases, with 3 bases remaining between them. Germline V gene sequence: CDR1 SGHVS, CDR2 FNYEAQ. The CDR3 covers 11 residues. DNA for the CDR3: TGTGCCAGCAGCTTACTTAATGAGCAGTTCTTC. It specifies CASSLLNEQFF. Supplemented by reference TRBV7-6 and TRBJ2-1, the full variable domain reads GAGVSQSPRYKVTKRGQDVALRCDPISGHVSLYWYRQALGQGPEFLTYFNYEAQQDKSGLPNDRFSAERPEGSISTLTIQRTEQRDSAMYRCASSLLNEQFFGPGTRLTVL.

The rearrangement joins TRBV7-6 to TRBJ2-2, with TRBD2 identical over 8 bases. From germline, CDR1 is SGHVS and CDR2 FNYEAQ. Trimming removed 6 bases from V and 3 bases from J; junction bases left unmatched: 3. The CDR3 runs 14 residues. CDR3 sequence reads: CASRLAEDTGELFF. The CDR3 DNA reads as TGTGCCAGCAGACTAGCGGAGGACACCGGGGAGCTGTTTTTT.

In regard to this clone: The same CDR3 also results from other DNA sequences found in this sample. V gene TRBV18 combines with J gene TRBJ2-5; TRBD1 matches at 8 bases. Per the germline V gene, CDR1 is KGHSH and CDR2 is LQKENI. The CDR3 runs to 14 residues. J gave up 4 bases and V 3 bases, and 4 bases lay outside the gene matches. The CDR3 DNA is TGTGCCAGCTCACCTTCTGGACAGGGAGAGACCCAGTACTTC. Its protein product is CASSPSGQGETQYF.

The gene calls are TRBV14 and TRBJ1-1; the D is unclear. Germline lookup yields CDR1 SGHDN and CDR2 FVKESK. Trimming shortened V by 4 bases and J by 3 bases, and 12 bases separated the two germline ends. The CDR3 is made up of 14 amino acids. CDR3 residues: CASSRGLYDTEAFF. The CDR3, as DNA: TGTGCCAGCAGCCGAGGACTGTATGACACTGAAGCTTTCTTT.

This chain links TRBV2 with TRBJ2-4, with a weak D call TRBD2 (5 bases). CDR1 and CDR2 (germline): SNHLY, FYNNEI. Trimming took off 6 bases at V and 4 bases at J, with 16 bases between the two ends. This CDR3 is 15 amino acids long. CDR3 sequence: CASRLVDLIKNIQYF. The CDR3, as DNA: TGTGCCAGCAGACTAGTAGACCTTATTAAAAACATTCAGTACTTC.

This chain connects TRBV29-1 to TRBJ2-7; 12 bases are a match to TRBD2. CDR3 size: 14 residues. CDR1 SQVTM and CDR2 ANQGSEA come from the germline V gene. With 7 bases clipped from V and 7 bases from J, the junction kept 11 bases outside the gene matches. The DNA for the CDR3 is TGCAGCGCCCACTCTAGCGGGGGGGCGGGTGAGCAGTACTTC. Translated, it gives CSAHSSGGAGEQYF.

This rearrangement joins TRBV19 to TRBJ2-7, with D possibly TRBD1 on 6 matching bases. Germline loops: CDR1 LNHDA, CDR2 SQIVND (reference sequence). Trimming removed 5 bases at V and 4 bases at J, with 12 bases between. The CDR3 has 13 residues. CDR3 loop: CASSVTGGYEQYF. The DNA for the CDR3 is TGTGCCAGTAGTGTGACAGGTGGGTACGAGCAGTACTTC.

This rearrangement joins TRBV7-2 to TRBJ1-1; D gene ambiguous. Trimming shortened V by 4 bases and J by 4 bases, and 13 bases separated the two germline ends. This CDR3 is built from 14 residues. Looked up from germline, CDR1 is SGHTA and CDR2 is FQGNSA. Here the CDR3 reads CASSSRIRSTEAFF. The DNA for the CDR3 is TGTGCCAGCAGCTCCCGTATAAGGAGCACTGAAGCTTTCTTT.

The V and J genes are TRBV7-8 and TRBJ2-3; TRBD2 agrees at 10 bases. Germline trimming cut 4 bases from V and 4 bases from J; bases unmatched to any gene: 8. This CDR3 has 16 amino acids. Germline CDR1 SGHVS, CDR2 FQNEAQ. CDR3 region: CASSWDSGGISDTQYF. CDR3 nucleotides: TGTGCCAGCAGCTGGGATAGCGGGGGGATTTCAGATACGCAGTATTTT.

CDR3 sequence (DNA): TGTGCCAGCAGGCTCAGGGAGGGTAATTCACCCCTCCACTTT. Residues: CASRLREGNSPLHF. The J gene is TRBJ1-6, the V gene TRBV27; D is perhaps TRBD1 (5 bases). V was cut by 6 bases and J by 6 bases, with 12 bases left in between. In germline, CDR1 is MNHEY, CDR2 SMNVEV (reference sequence). This CDR3 spans 14 amino acids.

V and J are TRBV10-3 and TRBJ1-4; a possible D gene is TRBD1 (5 bases). Germline values: CDR1 ENHRY, CDR2 SYGVKD. Trimming cost V 4 bases and J 3 bases, with 12 bases left between them. The CDR3 covers 15 residues. CDR3: CAISAAGGPNEKLFF. The CDR3 DNA reads as TGTGCCATCAGTGCGGCGGGGGGTCCTAATGAAAAACTGTTTTTT.

V usage is TRBV19 and J usage is TRBJ1-1; D unclear. The V end lost 2 bases, the J end lost 3 bases, and 7 bases lay between the germline ends. This CDR3 has 13 residues. The germline CDR1 and CDR2 sequences are LNHDA and SQIVND (reference sequence). For the CDR3, the DNA is TGTGCCAGTAGTATATCCGGGTACACTGAAGCTTTCTTT. Protein: CASSISGYTEAFF.

This chain links TRBV7-2 with TRBJ1-1; 9 bases fit TRBD1. The CDR3 runs to 14 residues. Trimming removed 3 bases from V and 4 bases from J; junction bases left unmatched: 3. In germline, CDR1 is SGHTA, CDR2 FQGNSA. The CDR3 nucleotides are TGTGCCAGCAGCTTGGGGACAGGGCCCACTGAAGCTTTCTTT. Translating gives CASSLGTGPTEAFF.

The CDR3 loop reads CASMPGQSSYNEQFF. CDR3 nucleotides: TGTGCCAGCATGCCGGGACAGAGCTCCTACAATGAGCAGTTCTTC. The rearrangement uses TRBV2 and TRBJ2-1, with 7 bases fitting TRBD1. CDR3 length equals 15 residues. V was pared by 7 bases and J by 0 bases, with 6 bases of the junction left unmatched. The V gene's germline CDR1 is SNHLY and CDR2 FYNNEI.

The V call is TRBV28, the J call TRBJ2-5; 8 bases map to TRBD1. Germline CDR1 reads MDHEN; CDR2 reads SYDVKM. CDR3 length equals 14 residues. Trimming took 6 bases from V and 5 from J; bases not matched to a gene: 8. The DNA of the CDR3 is TGTGCCAGCAGCCCTACAGGGGGGATGGAGACCCAGTACTTC. It codes for CASSPTGGMETQYF.